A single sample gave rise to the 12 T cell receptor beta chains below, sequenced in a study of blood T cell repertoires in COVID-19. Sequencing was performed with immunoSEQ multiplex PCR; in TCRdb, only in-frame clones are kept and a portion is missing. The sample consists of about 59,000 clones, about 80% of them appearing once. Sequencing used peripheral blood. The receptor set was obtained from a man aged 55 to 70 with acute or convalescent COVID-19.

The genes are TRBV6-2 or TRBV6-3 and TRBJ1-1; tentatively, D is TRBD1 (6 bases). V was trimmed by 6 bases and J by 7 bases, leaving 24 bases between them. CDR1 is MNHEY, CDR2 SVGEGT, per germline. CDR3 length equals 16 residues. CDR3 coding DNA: TGTGCCAGCAGCCGGCCGTCCAGGGGATTCCTTTATGAAGCTTTCTTT. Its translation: CASSRPSRGFLYEAFF.

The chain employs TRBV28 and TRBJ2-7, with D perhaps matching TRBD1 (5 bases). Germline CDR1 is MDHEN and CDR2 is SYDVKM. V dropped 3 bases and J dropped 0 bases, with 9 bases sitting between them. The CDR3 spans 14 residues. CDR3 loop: CASSFQGPSYEQYF. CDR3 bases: TGTGCCAGCAGTTTTCAGGGCCCCTCCTACGAGCAGTACTTC.

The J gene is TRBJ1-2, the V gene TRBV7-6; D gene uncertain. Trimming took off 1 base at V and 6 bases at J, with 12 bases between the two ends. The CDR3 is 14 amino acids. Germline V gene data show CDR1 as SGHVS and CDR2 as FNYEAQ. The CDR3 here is CASSLEAAQDGYTF. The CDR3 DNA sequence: TGTGCCAGCAGCTTAGAAGCGGCGCAGGATGGCTACACCTTC.

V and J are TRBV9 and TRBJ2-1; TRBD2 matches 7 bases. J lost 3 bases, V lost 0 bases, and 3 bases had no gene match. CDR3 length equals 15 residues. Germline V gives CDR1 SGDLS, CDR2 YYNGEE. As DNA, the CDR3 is TGTGCCAGCAGCGTAGGGATAGCGGGCTACAATGAGCAGTTCTTC. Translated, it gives CASSVGIAGYNEQFF.

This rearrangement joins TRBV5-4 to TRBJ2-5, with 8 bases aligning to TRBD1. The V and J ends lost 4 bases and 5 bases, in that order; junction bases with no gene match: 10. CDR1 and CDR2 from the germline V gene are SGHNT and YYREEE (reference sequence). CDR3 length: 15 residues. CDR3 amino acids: CASSLGPGGRETQYF. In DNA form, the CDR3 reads TGTGCCAGCAGCCTGGGCCCAGGGGGCAGGGAGACCCAGTACTTC.

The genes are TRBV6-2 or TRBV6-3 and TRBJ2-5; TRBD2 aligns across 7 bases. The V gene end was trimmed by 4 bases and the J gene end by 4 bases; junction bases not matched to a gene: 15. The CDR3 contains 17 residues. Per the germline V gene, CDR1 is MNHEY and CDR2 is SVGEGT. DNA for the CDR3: TGTGCCAGCAGTTCGCTTGGCGGGAGTCTAGGAGGAGAGACCCAGTACTTC. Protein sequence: CASSSLGGSLGGETQYF.

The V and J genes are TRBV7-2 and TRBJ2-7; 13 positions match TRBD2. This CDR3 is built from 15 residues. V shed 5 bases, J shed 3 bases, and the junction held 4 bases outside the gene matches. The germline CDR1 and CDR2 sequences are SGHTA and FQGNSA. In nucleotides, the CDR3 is TGTGCCAGCAGCCTGGGACTAGCGGGAAACTACGAGCAGTACTTC. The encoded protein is CASSLGLAGNYEQYF.

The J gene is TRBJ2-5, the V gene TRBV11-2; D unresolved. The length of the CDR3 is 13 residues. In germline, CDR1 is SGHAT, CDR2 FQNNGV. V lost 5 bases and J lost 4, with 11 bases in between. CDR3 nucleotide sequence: TGTGCCAGCAGCGATAGTCCCCCAGAGACCCAGTACTTC. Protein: CASSDSPPETQYF.

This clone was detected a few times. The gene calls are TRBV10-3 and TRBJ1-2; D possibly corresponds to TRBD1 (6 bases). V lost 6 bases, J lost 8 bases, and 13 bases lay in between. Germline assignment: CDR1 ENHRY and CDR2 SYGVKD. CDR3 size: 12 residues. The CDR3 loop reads CAIRLQGEGYTF. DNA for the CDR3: TGTGCCATCAGGCTACAGGGAGAAGGCTACACCTTC.

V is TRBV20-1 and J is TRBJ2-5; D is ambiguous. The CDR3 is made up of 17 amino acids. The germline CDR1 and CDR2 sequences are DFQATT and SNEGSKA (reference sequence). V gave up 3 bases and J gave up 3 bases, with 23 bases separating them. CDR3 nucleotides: TGCAGTGCTAGTTCATACCCCCTCTCCAGTAACGAAGAGACCCAGTACTTC. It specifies CSASSYPLSSNEETQYF.

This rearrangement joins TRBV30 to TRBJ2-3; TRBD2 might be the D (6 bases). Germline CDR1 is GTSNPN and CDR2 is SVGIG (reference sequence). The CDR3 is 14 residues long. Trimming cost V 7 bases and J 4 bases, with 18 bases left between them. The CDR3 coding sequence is TGTGCCTTGCTCCGGGACTGGGGGTCAGATACGCAGTATTTT. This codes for CALLRDWGSDTQYF. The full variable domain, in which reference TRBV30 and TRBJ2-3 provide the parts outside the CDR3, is SQTIHQWPATLVQPVGSPLSLECTVEGTSNPNLYWYRQAAGRGLQLLFYSVGIGQISSEVPQNLSASRPQDRQFILSSKKLLLSDSGFYLCALLRDWGSDTQYFGPGTRLTVL.

DNA of the CDR3: TGTGCCAGTAGTGCGGGTGGTCAGCCCCAGCATTTT. It codes for CASSAGGQPQHF. The rearrangement uses TRBV19 and TRBJ1-5, with no clear D. Germline loops: CDR1 LNHDA, CDR2 SQIVND (reference sequence). V was clipped by 5 bases and J by 6 bases, with 8 bases between them. The CDR3 consists of 12 residues. The complete variable domain, with remaining parts taken from reference TRBV19 and TRBJ1-5, reads DGGITQSPKYLFRKEGQNVTLSCEQNLNHDAMYWYRQDPGQGLRLIYYSQIVNDFQKGDIAEGYSVSREKKESFPLTVTSAQKNPTAFYLCASSAGGQPQHFGDGTRLSIL.